The sequence of this TCR beta chain was determined in a study of shared clonotypes between healthy human individuals. Clones were sequenced by immunoSEQ multiplex PCR, and TCRdb holds only the in-frame ones, with some missing. The sample shows over a million clones, 95% to 97% of them seen only once. Germline CDR1 reads MGHRA; CDR2 reads YSYEKL. The CDR3 sequence is 15 residues long. Trimming shortened V by 2 bases and J by 3 bases, and 13 bases separated the two germline ends. The receptor was derived from a man aged 25 to 40 in good health. Specimen: naive CD4+ T cells sorted from blood. The subset denotes: CD45RA+ positively selected. This chain links TRBV4-1 with TRBJ2-5, with D perhaps TRBD1 or TRBD2 (5 bases each). CDR3 bases: TGCGCCAGCAGCCAACATGGGACGGCCGAAGAGACCCAGTACTTC. This codes for CASSQHGTAEETQYF.